This TCR beta chain was retrieved from a study of blood T cell repertoires in COVID-19 (dated by TCRdb to 2020 to 2021). For the wider study: The collaborator samples originated in the United States, Italy and Spain and spanned the acute and convalescent phases of COVID-19. The repertoires were released in a freely available public database intended as a resource for research on the immune response to SARS-CoV-2. Deeply sampled blood TCRbeta repertoires from subjects exposed to, actively infected with, or recovered from COVID-19 were included in the dataset. The samples were drawn from two sources: the first 160 participants of the ongoing ImmuneRACE study, and about 1,300 subjects contributed by 6 global collaborators. HLA class I and class II types, where available, came from metadata supplied by the sample provider rather than from assay-based typing. The material from the prospective study consisted of cDNA or gDNA derived from T cells, B-cell-depleted T cells, or PBMCs. A de-identified subject ID, COVID-19 status, age in years and sex were almost always included in the sample metadata. What the study reported, not specific to this receptor: Clinical and demographic metadata were provided uncurated, with the amount varying by source and participant.

Details on this clone: What this receptor recognizes is not known. No much larger clone exists at a distance of one base, and base qualities are not known.

Whole blood was collected in K2EDTA tubes by collaborating institutions according to the institutions' own protocols. For TCRbeta analysis, collaborators shipped samples in one of three forms: frozen whole blood, isolated PBMCs, or DNA extracted from either of those sample types. CDR1 and CDR2, per the germline V gene, are KGHDR and SFDVKD. The CDR3, cysteine through phenylalanine, is 15 amino acids long. Of the read, only the CDR3 DNA is kept; its 45 bases are in frame from base 1. V is trimmed back by 5 bases and J by 8 bases, and the junction contains 8 bases that no gene match accounts for. TCRbeta CDR3 regions were amplified from genomic DNA using the immunoSEQ Assay, a bias-controlled multiplex PCR. The study's own analysis went as follows. The number of nucleated cells in each sample was estimated from the amplification of reference gene primers within the assay. To quantify the absolute abundance of each unique TCRbeta CDR3 rearrangement, sequence reads were collapsed and filtered. For each sample, productive Simpson clonality was calculated by taking the square root of Simpson's diversity index across productive rearrangements. The source is immuneACCESS, and TCRdb retained only in-frame sequences with V and J called. Part of the clones is not carried over; for the studies checked, unresolved V genes explain less than half of this, and the remainder is unexplained. For V, J and clone size, that table is used; D and trimming come from the DNA. Across this sample there are under 60,000 clones, with 65% to 85% seen only once. Around 20% of the sample goes to the ten largest clones.

Sequencing used peripheral blood. This chain joins TRBV24-1 to TRBJ1-4; 9 bases in the junction line up with TRBD1. The sequence came from a human donor with active or convalescent COVID-19. The donor label of this sample is uncertain. The DNA sequence is TGTGCCACCAGTGGTAAGGGACAGGGCGGCGAAAAACTGTTTTTT. Translated, this is CATSGKGQGGEKLFF.